This paragraph reports one T cell receptor (beta chain). Its antigen is unknown. These data originate in a study of cytomegalovirus exposure and HLA in healthy donors. Only in-frame clones appear in the TCRdb table, and some are missing; sequencing was by immunoSEQ multiplex PCR. The data hold about 170,000 clones, with roughly nine tenths observed a single time. Study-wide findings and caveats: Rare TCR sequences dominated, though some public TCRs recurred in many donors. The study labeled 170 or so TCR beta chains cytomegalovirus-associated.

The study drew the donors from its approximately 120-subject validation cohort, separate from the 666-subject first cohort. Germline-derived CDR1 and CDR2 are SGDLS and YYNGEE. V dropped 4 bases and J dropped 6; count of bases not matched to a gene: 10. The CDR3 covers 15 residues. Material for sequencing was PBMCs. The TCR was taken from a man aged 18 to 29 in good health and CMV-seropositive. This chain joins TRBV9 and TRBJ2-3, with 8 positions matching TRBD2. This chain's CDR3 is CASSLQGRGADTQYF. As DNA, the CDR3 is TGTGCCAGCAGCCTACAAGGGCGGGGGGCTGATACGCAGTATTTT.